Below, 22 T cell receptor beta chains from the same sample are listed, as sequenced in a study of T cell repertoires in cytomegalovirus infection. TCRdb reanalysed the reads using MiXCR and keeps one entry per CDR3 protein. The data show hundreds of thousands of distinct CDR3 sequences, with 30% to 40% seen just once and about 20% held by the top ten. These receptors have no identified antigens. This specimen consisted of cultured PBMCs, obtained from culture after CMV antigen stimulation. The receptors derive from a human donor in good health (CMV status not recorded). Some clones in this sample may be carry-over from other donors' samples.

This clonotype was seen more than once but under ten times. J is TRBJ2-5 and V is TRBV7-8; weak D call: TRBD2 (5 bases). This CDR3 region has 13 residues. Trimming left V 3 bases short and J 0 bases short, with 5 bases between. Germline V lookup: CDR1 SGHVS, CDR2 FQNEAQ. This CDR3 reads CASSLTNQETQYF. CDR3 sequence (DNA): TGTGCCAGCAGCTTGACTAACCAAGAGACCCAGTACTTC.

This chain joins TRBV18 and TRBJ2-1; tentatively, D is TRBD1 (6 bases). From germline, CDR1 is KGHSH and CDR2 LQKENI. This CDR3 is 14 amino acids long. V was pared by 0 bases and J by 8 bases, with 11 bases between. The CDR3 nucleotides are TGTGCCAGCTCACCACCGGGCAGGGGATATGAGCAGTTCTTC. Translating gives CASSPPGRGYEQFF.

The chain employs TRBV6-1 and TRBJ2-7; 11 bases line up with TRBD1. Trimming cost V 1 base and J 7 bases; bases outside gene matches: 6. Germline CDR1 and CDR2: MNHNS and SASEGT. The CDR3 totals 15 residues. The CDR3 coding sequence is TGTGCCAGCAGTGAAGTCCCGGGACAGGGGGTAGAGCAGTACTTC. Its protein product is CASSEVPGQGVEQYF.

At least ten counts were recorded for this clonotype. The chain joins TRBV7-2 to TRBJ1-2, with TRBD1 as a possible D gene (6 bases). V was clipped by 5 bases and J by 8 bases, with 15 bases between them. This CDR3 spans 13 amino acids. CDR1 SGHTA and CDR2 FQGNSA come from the germline V gene. CDR3 in amino acids: CASSTDRTGGYTF. In DNA, the CDR3 is TGTGCCAGCAGCACTGACAGGACTGGAGGCTACACCTTC.

This clonotype was counted only a few times. The chain recombines TRBV12-3 or TRBV12-4 with TRBJ2-1; the D is unclear. The CDR3 runs 16 residues. Trimming stripped 6 bases from V and 6 bases from J, with 21 bases between. CDR3 in DNA: TGTGCCAGCAGCCACACGTATTCCGGAAGAGTCAATGAGCAGTTCTTC. It codes for CASSHTYSGRVNEQFF.

This clonotype was picked up a small number of times. The gene calls are TRBV29-1 and TRBJ2-1, with D maybe TRBD2 (5 bases). Trimming took off 3 bases at V and 4 bases at J, with 16 bases between the two ends. Germline-derived CDR1 and CDR2 are SQVTM and ANQGSEA. This CDR3 is 15 amino acids long. The CDR3 sequence is CSVESTADSYNEQFF. CDR3 in DNA: TGCAGCGTTGAGTCAACAGCGGACTCATACAATGAGCAGTTCTTC.

This clonotype has more than one count but fewer than ten. This chain uses TRBV6-7 with TRBJ1-1; D gene unclear. TRBV6-7 is an ORF for which the function is uncertain. The CDR3 is 12 residues long. Trimming stripped 6 bases from V and 3 bases from J, with 8 bases between. CDR3 nucleotides: TGTGCCAGCAGCCCGACGGACACTGAAGCTTTCTTT. Amino acids: CASSPTDTEAFF.

This clonotype has just a few counts. The V and J genes are TRBV5-1 and TRBJ1-1; D is uncertain. Germline lookup yields CDR1 SGHRS and CDR2 YFSETQ. V shed 2 bases and J shed 7 bases, with 12 bases lying between them. This CDR3 region has 13 residues. CDR3 in amino acids: CASSFRTDREAFF. CDR3 DNA sequence: TGCGCCAGCAGCTTCCGGACCGATCGTGAAGCTTTCTTT.

Comments on this clonotype: The junction and the germline gene differ at one end; a read error may be behind it. The chain carries TRBV6-6 and TRBJ2-5; D gene unclear. This CDR3 is 11 amino acids long. Germline V CDR1 and CDR2: MNHNY, SVGAGI (reference sequence). The CDR3 region has the DNA TGTGTCAGCAGTCGTTTGGAGACCCAGTACTTC. It yields the protein CVSSRLETQYF.

This clonotype was seen more than once but under ten times. The chain has TRBV12-3 or TRBV12-4 and TRBJ1-1; 7 bases match TRBD1. CDR3 length: 16 amino acids. V shed 5 bases, J shed 4 bases, and the junction held 13 bases outside the gene matches. The CDR3 sequence: CASSLQPTGAATEAFF. CDR3 sequence (DNA): TGTGCCAGCAGTCTACAGCCTACAGGGGCTGCCACTGAAGCTTTCTTT.

V and J are TRBV5-4 and TRBJ1-2, with D maybe TRBD1 (5 bases). Germline-derived CDR1 and CDR2 are SGHNT and YYREEE (reference sequence). Trimming took off 3 bases at V and 4 bases at J, with 10 bases between the two ends. The length of the CDR3 is 13 residues. CDR3 protein: CASSSDTFYGYTF. CDR3 nucleotide sequence: TGTGCCAGCAGCTCGGACACTTTCTATGGCTACACCTTC.

This clonotype was picked up one time. V is TRBV4-1 and J is TRBJ2-2; no firm D call. The CDR3 loop spans 13 amino acids. V shed 1 base and J shed 9 bases, with 9 bases lying between them. From germline, CDR1 is MGHRA and CDR2 YSYEKL. The CDR3 DNA sequence: TGCGCCAGCAGCCAAGGCTGGGCCCGGGAGCTGTTTTTT. It yields the protein CASSQGWARELFF.

The chain uses TRBV5-1 and TRBJ2-1, with TRBD1 matching over 8 bases. Germline V lookup: CDR1 SGHRS, CDR2 YFSETQ. The CDR3 contains 16 residues. V lost 1 base to trimming and J lost 2 bases; unmatched junction nucleotides: 5. The CDR3 nucleotides are TGCGCCAGCAGCTTGTCACAGGGGGGACCCTACAATGAGCAGTTCTTC. It translates to CASSLSQGGPYNEQFF.

The V and J genes are TRBV15 and TRBJ1-4; maybe TRBD1 (6 bases). Germline loops: CDR1 LNHNV, CDR2 YYDKDF (reference sequence). The CDR3 runs to 16 residues. V dropped 3 bases and J dropped 5 bases, with 16 bases sitting between them. The CDR3 nucleotides read TGTGCCACCAGCAGGGAGCCCGGGGGCGGGAATGAAAAACTGTTTTTT. It translates to CATSREPGGGNEKLFF.

This clonotype was detected a few times. This chain uses TRBV15 with TRBJ2-7, with TRBD1 identical over 8 bases. Germline CDR1 LNHNV, CDR2 YYDKDF (reference sequence). V was clipped by 7 bases and J by 2 bases; unmatched bases: 13. The CDR3 is made up of 16 amino acids. DNA of the CDR3: TGTGCCACCAACCTCAGGGGGCGAGTCCCTACCTACGAGCAGTACTTC. Translated: CATNLRGRVPTYEQYF. Full variable domain (outside the CDR3, taken from reference TRBV15 and TRBJ2-7): DAMVIQNPRYQVTQFGKPVTLSCSQTLNHNVMYWYQQKSSQAPKLLFHYYDKDFNNEADTPDNFQSRRPNTSFCFLDIRSPGLGDTAMYLCATNLRGRVPTYEQYFGPGTRLTVT.

The chain uses TRBV10-3 and TRBJ2-3, with 10 bases matching TRBD2. Germline assignment: CDR1 ENHRY and CDR2 SYGVKD. J was trimmed by 1 base and V by 0 bases; bases with no gene match: 1. The CDR3 has 16 amino acids. The CDR3 DNA is TGTGCCATCAGTGAGTCCGGACTAGCGGGCACAGATACGCAGTATTTT. Protein product: CAISESGLAGTDTQYF.

This chain joins TRBV7-2 and TRBJ1-2; D is unclear. The CDR3 has 14 residues. CDR1 and CDR2 (germline): SGHTA, FQGNSA. The germline V and J ends were trimmed by 3 bases and 2 bases, with 10 bases remaining between them. The CDR3, as DNA: TGTGCCAGCAGCTTGACCTCATCGAACTATGGCTACACCTTC. Translation gives CASSLTSSNYGYTF.

In this sample, this clonotype turned up a few times. V usage is TRBV12-3 or TRBV12-4 and J usage is TRBJ2-3; D ambiguous. V gave up 5 bases and J gave up 6 bases, with 12 bases separating them. The CDR3 has 13 residues. CDR3 amino acids: CASSLELRDTQYF. The CDR3 DNA sequence: TGTGCCAGCAGTCTTGAGTTACGGGATACGCAGTATTTT.

This chain links TRBV20-1 with TRBJ1-5; D unresolved. Germline CDR1 is DFQATT and CDR2 is SNEGSKA (reference sequence). The CDR3 length is 14 residues. V shed 6 bases and J shed 0 bases, with 12 bases lying between them. This chain's CDR3 is CSACDSSSNQPQHF. As DNA, the CDR3 is TGCAGTGCGTGTGACTCTTCTAGCAATCAGCCCCAGCATTTT.

This clonotype was picked up a small number of times. This chain uses TRBV11-2 with TRBJ2-6; D not resolved. The CDR3 consists of 17 residues. Trimming cost V 1 base and J 0 bases, with 10 bases left between them. The germline V gene has CDR1 SGHAT and CDR2 FQNNGV. CDR3 loop: CASSLVGQTSGANVLTF. For the CDR3, the DNA is TGTGCCAGCAGCTTAGTCGGGCAGACCTCTGGGGCCAACGTCCTGACTTTC.

This clonotype is a singleton in its sample. The chain employs TRBV19 and TRBJ1-6; TRBD1 might be the D (6 bases). Germline loops: CDR1 LNHDA, CDR2 SQIVND (reference sequence). Trimming cost V 3 bases and J 7 bases, with 16 bases left between them. The CDR3 extends over 16 amino acids. The CDR3 coding sequence is TGTGCCAGTAGTATTTTGGTCGGACAGCGAAATTCACCCCTCCACTTT. Amino acids: CASSILVGQRNSPLHF.

In its sample, this clonotype was seen a few times. J is TRBJ2-5 and V is TRBV2, with D unclear. The CDR3 totals 13 residues. The V gene lost 4 bases and the J gene lost 2 bases, with 8 bases spanning the gap. In germline, CDR1 is SNHLY, CDR2 FYNNEI. CDR3 amino acids: CASSVTPQETQYF. The DNA for the CDR3 is TGTGCCAGCAGTGTTACACCTCAAGAGACCCAGTACTTC.